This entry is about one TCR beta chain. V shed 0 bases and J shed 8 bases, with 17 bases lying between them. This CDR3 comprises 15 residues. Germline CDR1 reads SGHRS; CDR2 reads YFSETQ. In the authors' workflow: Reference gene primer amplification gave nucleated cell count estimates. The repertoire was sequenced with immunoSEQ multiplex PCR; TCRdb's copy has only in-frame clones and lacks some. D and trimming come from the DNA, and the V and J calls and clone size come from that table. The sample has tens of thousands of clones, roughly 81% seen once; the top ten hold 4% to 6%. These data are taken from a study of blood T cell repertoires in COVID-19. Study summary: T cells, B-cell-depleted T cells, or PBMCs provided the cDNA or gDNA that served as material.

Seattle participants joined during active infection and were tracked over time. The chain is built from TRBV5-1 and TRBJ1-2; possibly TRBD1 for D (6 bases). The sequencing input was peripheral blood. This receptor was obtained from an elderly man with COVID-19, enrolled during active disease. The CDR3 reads CASSLAGGQGSGYTF. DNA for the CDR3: TGCGCCAGCAGCTTGGCCGGAGGTCAGGGGTCAGGCTACACCTTC.